The clone carrying this TCR beta chain appeared once. Its antigen is not identified. This sample is part of a study of beta chain features in type 1 diabetes. Study-wide results and caveats: There was a moderate but significant shortening of TCRB CDR3s in all four CD4+ subsets of Type 1 diabetes patients.

CDR3 size: 13 residues. V dropped 7 bases and J dropped 5 bases, with 14 bases sitting between them. CDR1 is MDHEN, CDR2 SYDVKM, per germline. The study reverse transcribed the entire isolated RNA, so it sequenced expressed TCRB transcripts. Generated by immunoSEQ multiplex PCR, the TCRdb table keeps only in-frame clones and is missing some. The data show around 250,000 clones, about 24% seen once. This TCR derives from a woman aged 25 to 39 with type 1 diabetes. The chain combines TRBV28 with TRBJ1-2, with D tentatively TRBD1 (6 bases). Material for sequencing was naive CD4+ T cells from blood. CDR3: CASITGFGYGYTF. The DNA for the CDR3 is TGTGCCAGCATCACAGGGTTCGGTTATGGCTACACCTTC.